The TCR beta chain described here comes from a study of cytomegalovirus exposure and HLA in healthy donors. General observations from the study: A later analysis, which compared TCR beta chains of equal frequency, found the HLA-associated ones more clonally expanded.

The germline V and J ends were trimmed by 5 bases and 2 bases, with 12 bases remaining between them. The CDR3 is 14 residues long. CDR1 and CDR2 from the germline V gene are LNHDA and SQIVND (reference sequence). Both 60 Vbeta primers and 13 Jbeta primers went into the PCR. Clones were sequenced by immunoSEQ multiplex PCR, and TCRdb holds only the in-frame ones, with some missing. The repertoire holds some 130,000 clones, about 80% seen once, with under 1.5% in the top ten. About this clone itself: The antigen remains undetermined.

The sequenced sample was PBMCs. The V and J genes are TRBV19 and TRBJ1-2; D unresolved. The sequence derives from a male donor in good health and CMV-seropositive. CDR3 nucleotide sequence: TGTGCCAGTAGTCTCGGCCAACAGAACTATGGCTACACCTTC. Translated, it gives CASSLGQQNYGYTF.